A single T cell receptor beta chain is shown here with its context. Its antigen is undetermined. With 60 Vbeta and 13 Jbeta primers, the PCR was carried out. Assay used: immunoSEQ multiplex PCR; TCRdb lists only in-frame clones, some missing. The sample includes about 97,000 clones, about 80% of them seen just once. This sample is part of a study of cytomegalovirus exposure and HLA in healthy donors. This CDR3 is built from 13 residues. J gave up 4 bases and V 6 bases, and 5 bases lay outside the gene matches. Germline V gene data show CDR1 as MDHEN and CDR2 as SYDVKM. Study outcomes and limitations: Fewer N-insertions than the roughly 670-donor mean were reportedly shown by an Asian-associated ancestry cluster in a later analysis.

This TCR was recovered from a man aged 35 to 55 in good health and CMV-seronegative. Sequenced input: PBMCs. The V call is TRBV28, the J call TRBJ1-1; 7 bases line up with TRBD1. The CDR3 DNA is TGTGCCAGCAGGGGACAGTTGGTCACTGAAGCTTTCTTT. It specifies CASRGQLVTEAFF.